The present T cell receptor beta chain was sequenced within a study of patients and donors after allogeneic stem cell transplantation. In TCRdb, the RT-PCR reads were re-called with MiXCR into one record per CDR3 protein. The table shows 800,000 to 1,000,000 distinct CDR3 sequences, with approximately 19% occurring only once. Germline V gene lookup returns CDR1 KGHDR and CDR2 SFDVKD. The CDR3 totals 14 residues. V gave up 7 bases and J gave up 1 base; unmatched junction bases: 5. The clonotype comes from a human donor who was either an allogeneic HSCT recipient or a stem cell or donor lymphocyte infusion donor (not recorded which). It is not recorded whose cells these are; they may come from a transplant donor. The specimen sequenced was blood, either unsorted or a sorted T cell fraction (not recorded which). The rearrangement links TRBV24-1 to TRBJ1-1; 7 bases align to TRBD1. The CDR3 sequence is CATSKTGKNTEAFF. The CDR3, as DNA: TGTGCCACCAGCAAGACAGGGAAGAACACTGAAGCTTTCTTT.